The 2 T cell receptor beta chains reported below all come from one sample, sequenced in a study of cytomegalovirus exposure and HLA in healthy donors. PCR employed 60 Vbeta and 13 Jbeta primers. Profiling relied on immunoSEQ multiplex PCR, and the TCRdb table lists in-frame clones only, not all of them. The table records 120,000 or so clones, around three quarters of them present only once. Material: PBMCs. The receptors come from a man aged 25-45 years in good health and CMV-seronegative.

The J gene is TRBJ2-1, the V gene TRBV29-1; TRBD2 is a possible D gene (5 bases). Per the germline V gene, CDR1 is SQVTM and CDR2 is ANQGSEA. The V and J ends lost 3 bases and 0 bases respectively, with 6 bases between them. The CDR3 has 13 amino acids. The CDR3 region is CSVDGSSYNEQFF. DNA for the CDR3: TGCAGCGTTGATGGGAGCTCCTACAATGAGCAGTTCTTC.

CDR3 in amino acids: CASSLGILSTAGDTQYF. CDR3 in DNA: TGCGCCAGCAGCTTGGGGATATTATCGACAGCGGGAGATACGCAGTATTTT. The chain joins TRBV5-1 to TRBJ2-3; D is possibly TRBD2 (6 bases). V was clipped by 0 bases and J by 5 bases, with 19 bases between them. This CDR3 has 17 amino acids. CDR1 and CDR2 (germline): SGHRS, YFSETQ.